This T cell receptor (beta chain) comes out of a study of blood T cell repertoires in COVID-19. Study-wide context: Samples came from the United States, Italy and Spain, spanning acute and convalescent COVID-19. T cells, B-cell-depleted T cells, or PBMCs supplied cDNA or gDNA.

Method: immunoSEQ multiplex PCR; TCRdb's copy keeps in-frame clones and lacks some. The data hold some 200,000 clones, with around 81% observed a single time. Participants' reported clinical history set cohort assignment. Donors of Cohort 3 who recovered were those that had two negative PCRs, clearance, or symptom resolution. The CDR3 contains 14 residues. From germline, CDR1 is LNHDA and CDR2 SQIVND (reference sequence). Trimming pared 4 bases from V and 6 bases from J, leaving 12 bases between. The gene calls are TRBV19 and TRBJ1-4; tentative D call: TRBD1 (5 bases). This TCR was recovered from a man aged 35-49 years who had recovered from COVID-19. Sequenced material: PBMCs or T cells enriched from blood (not recorded which). The CDR3 loop reads CASSTWRGDEKLFF. In DNA, the CDR3 is TGTGCCAGTAGTACTTGGAGGGGAGATGAAAAACTGTTTTTT. Full variable domain (remainder filled in from reference TRBV19 and TRBJ1-4): DGGITQSPKYLFRKEGQNVTLSCEQNLNHDAMYWYRQDPGQGLRLIYYSQIVNDFQKGDIAEGYSVSREKKESFPLTVTSAQKNPTAFYLCASSTWRGDEKLFFGSGTQLSVL.